The 26 T cell receptor beta chains presented below share a single source sample, sequenced in a study of cytomegalovirus exposure and HLA in healthy donors. PCR amplification relied on 60 Vbeta primers (plus 13 Jbeta primers). Sequencing used immunoSEQ multiplex PCR; TCRdb keeps in-frame clones, though not all of them. The sample has 55,000 or so clones, and its top ten clones hold more than 10%. What was sequenced was PBMCs. All receptors come from a woman aged 25 to 39 in good health and CMV-seropositive.

V gene TRBV5-1 combines with J gene TRBJ1-1; tentatively, D is TRBD1 (6 bases). Germline V gene lookup returns CDR1 SGHRS and CDR2 YFSETQ. V was clipped by 2 bases and J by 1 base, with 12 bases between them. The CDR3 covers 15 residues. CDR3 sequence (DNA): TGCGCCAGCAGCTTCTGGGGGCAGGGGAACACTGAAGCTTTCTTT. This gives the protein CASSFWGQGNTEAFF.

The chain has TRBV7-2 and TRBJ1-5, with unresolved D. Per the germline V gene, CDR1 is SGHTA and CDR2 is FQGNSA. The CDR3 extends over 15 amino acids. V was shortened by 1 base and J by 5 bases, with 12 bases between the two germline ends. CDR3 amino acids: CASSLVGSEYQPQHF. Written as DNA, the CDR3 is TGTGCCAGCAGCTTAGTCGGGTCAGAGTATCAGCCCCAGCATTTT.

This chain uses TRBV5-6 with TRBJ2-7, with 12 bases lining up with TRBD1. Germline values: CDR1 SGHDT, CDR2 YYEEEE. The CDR3 runs to 16 residues. After removal of 2 bases from V and 3 bases from J, the junction contained 6 bases not matched to a gene. CDR3 amino acids: CASSLSGTGGIYEQYF. The DNA of the CDR3 is TGTGCCAGCAGCTTAAGCGGGACAGGGGGCATCTACGAGCAGTACTTC.

The V gene is TRBV10-2, the J gene TRBJ2-7, with 10 bases fitting TRBD1. J gave up 7 bases and V 8 bases, and 5 bases lay outside the gene matches. Germline-derived CDR1 and CDR2 are WSHSY and SAAADI. The CDR3 consists of 12 residues. CDR3 sequence reads: CASGQGVREQYF. The CDR3 nucleotides read TGCGCCAGCGGACAGGGGGTGAGGGAGCAGTACTTC.

The chain is built from TRBV4-1 and TRBJ2-4; 8 bases are a match to TRBD1. The CDR3 length is 15 residues. Looked up from germline, CDR1 is MGHRA and CDR2 is YSYEKL. V shed 4 bases and J 9 bases; nucleotides not matched to a gene: 11. The CDR3 DNA sequence: TGCGCCAGCAGCCGATCAGGGGGCGAGCGGGTCATTCAGTACTTC. This gives the protein CASSRSGGERVIQYF.

The chain has TRBV6-1 and TRBJ2-3, with a tentative D call TRBD2 (6 bases). Germline loops: CDR1 MNHNS, CDR2 SASEGT. V was cut by 2 bases and J by 4 bases, with 16 bases left in between. The CDR3 length is 16 residues. CDR3 protein: CASSEFLAGTSDTQYF. The CDR3 bases are TGTGCCAGCAGTGAATTCCTGGCGGGAACGTCAGATACGCAGTATTTT.

The chain is built from TRBV4-2 and TRBJ1-4; D not certain. The CDR3 consists of 14 residues. Germline V lookup: CDR1 LGHNA, CDR2 YNFKEQ. V lost 8 bases and J lost 7, with 17 bases in between. The CDR3 nucleotides are TGTGCCAGCGCTAAGAAGGAGTCGTTTGAAAAACTGTTTTTT. It translates to CASAKKESFEKLFF.

V and J are TRBV4-1 and TRBJ2-7, with TRBD1 matching over 7 bases. Germline V CDR1 and CDR2: MGHRA, YSYEKL. This CDR3 comprises 14 residues. Trimming took 3 bases from V and 5 from J; bases not matched to a gene: 7. The CDR3 region is CASSHPGGSNEQYF. For the CDR3, the DNA is TGCGCCAGCAGCCACCCAGGGGGTTCCAACGAGCAGTACTTC.

The chain combines TRBV5-6 with TRBJ2-1, with D possibly being TRBD2 (6 bases). The CDR3 consists of 13 residues. Germline-derived CDR1 and CDR2 are SGHDT and YYEEEE. V lost 4 bases to trimming and J lost 10 bases, with 15 bases between them. The CDR3 region has the DNA TGTGCCAGCAGCCGGGACTTCGCCAAAGAGCAGTTCTTC. This sequence encodes CASSRDFAKEQFF.

V usage is TRBV7-9 and J usage is TRBJ1-1; a weak D match, TRBD1 (5 bases). The CDR3 loop spans 14 amino acids. Per the germline V gene, CDR1 is SEHNR and CDR2 is FQNEAQ (reference sequence). The V end was cut by 2 bases, the J end by 5 bases, with 12 bases between. The CDR3 region is CASSLQGLGTEAFF. As DNA, the CDR3 is TGTGCCAGCAGCTTACAGGGCTTAGGGACTGAAGCTTTCTTT. The full variable domain, in which reference TRBV7-9 and TRBJ1-1 provide the parts outside the CDR3, is DTGVSQNPRHKITKRGQNVTFRCDPISEHNRLYWYRQTLGQGPEFLTYFQNEAQLEKSRLLSDRFSAERPKGSFSTLEIQRTEQGDSAMYLCASSLQGLGTEAFFGQGTRLTVV.

This CDR3 is CASSERVNNEQFF. The CDR3, as DNA: TGCGCCAGCAGTGAGCGGGTCAACAATGAGCAGTTCTTC. The V and J genes are TRBV5-1 and TRBJ2-1; weak D call: TRBD2 (6 bases). The CDR3 covers 13 residues. Germline-derived CDR1 and CDR2 are SGHRS and YFSETQ. V was cut by 5 bases and J by 5 bases, with 11 bases left in between.

The J gene is TRBJ1-4, the V gene TRBV2, with D perhaps matching TRBD1 (6 bases). This CDR3 has 14 amino acids. Germline V gene sequence: CDR1 SNHLY, CDR2 FYNNEI. The V end was cut by 6 bases, the J end by 6 bases, with 14 bases between. DNA for the CDR3: TGTGCCAGCAGCGCAACGGGACATGATGAAAAACTGTTTTTT. This sequence encodes CASSATGHDEKLFF.

V is TRBV28 and J is TRBJ2-2; perhaps TRBD2 as D (5 bases). Germline CDR1 is MDHEN and CDR2 is SYDVKM. The V end was cut by 11 bases, the J end by 2 bases, with 9 bases between. The length of the CDR3 is 12 residues. This CDR3 reads CAGRGNTGELFF. The CDR3 DNA follows: TGTGCCGGGAGAGGCAACACCGGGGAGCTGTTTTTT.

This sequence joins TRBV10-3 and TRBJ2-7; 11 positions agree with TRBD1. The CDR3 consists of 15 residues. V was clipped by 5 bases and J by 0 bases; unmatched bases: 3. CDR1 and CDR2 (germline): ENHRY, SYGVKD. The CDR3 DNA follows: TGTGCCATCAGTCTTGGACAGGGGGCCTCCTACGAGCAGTACTTC. Translating gives CAISLGQGASYEQYF.

V gene TRBV11-2 combines with J gene TRBJ1-2; tentatively, D is TRBD1 (5 bases). CDR3 length equals 17 residues. The V end lost 7 bases, the J end lost 7 bases, and 28 bases lay between the germline ends. Per the germline V gene, CDR1 is SGHAT and CDR2 is FQNNGV. Written as DNA, the CDR3 is TGTGCCAGCACCTTTAGCCCCCAGACGGGGGAAACGGGTGGCTACACCTTC. Protein product: CASTFSPQTGETGGYTF.

The J gene is TRBJ2-7, the V gene TRBV30; a weak D match, TRBD2 (5 bases). This CDR3 has 16 amino acids. Germline loops: CDR1 GTSNPN, CDR2 SVGIG (reference sequence). V shed 3 bases and J shed 5 bases, with 23 bases lying between them. CDR3 sequence reads: CAWRPGSGLHRHEQYF. The CDR3 DNA sequence: TGTGCCTGGAGGCCTGGTTCTGGACTTCATCGCCACGAGCAGTACTTC.

V gene TRBV6-6 combines with J gene TRBJ2-5; 7 positions agree with TRBD1. Germline V gene data show CDR1 as MNHNY and CDR2 as SVGAGI (reference sequence). V was clipped by 7 bases and J by 1 base; unmatched bases: 9. The CDR3 runs to 15 residues. CDR3: CASNDLDRAQETQYF. The DNA of the CDR3 is TGTGCCAGCAACGATCTCGACAGGGCCCAAGAGACCCAGTACTTC.

This chain joins TRBV14 and TRBJ2-1; D not certain. CDR3 length: 13 residues. The germline V and J ends were trimmed by 2 bases and 7 bases, with 9 bases remaining between them. Looked up from germline, CDR1 is SGHDN and CDR2 is FVKESK. CDR3 residues: CASSQRSLNEQFF. The CDR3 coding sequence is TGTGCCAGCAGCCAAAGGAGTTTAAATGAGCAGTTCTTC.

The chain combines TRBV7-3 with TRBJ2-3, with 7 nucleotides matching TRBD1. The length of the CDR3 is 15 residues. Germline V gene lookup returns CDR1 SGHTA and CDR2 FQGTGA. Trimming at V came to 6 bases and at J to 3 bases, leaving 9 bases not matched to a gene. Written as DNA, the CDR3 is TGTGCCAGCAGTCCCACAGGGGTGTATACAGATACGCAGTATTTT. Translating gives CASSPTGVYTDTQYF.

This chain joins TRBV9 and TRBJ2-7; D not resolved. The CDR3 consists of 14 residues. V gave up 1 base and J gave up 0 bases, with 8 bases separating them. Germline CDR1 SGDLS, CDR2 YYNGEE. This CDR3 reads CASSVSPSSYEQYF. CDR3 in DNA: TGTGCCAGCAGCGTATCCCCGAGCTCCTACGAGCAGTACTTC. Full variable domain (outside the CDR3, taken from reference TRBV9 and TRBJ2-7): DSGVTQTPKHLITATGQRVTLRCSPRSGDLSVYWYQQSLDQGLQFLIQYYNGEERAKGNILERFSAQQFPDLHSELNLSSLELGDSALYFCASSVSPSSYEQYFGPGTRLTVT.

The gene calls are TRBV7-9 and TRBJ2-2, with 8 bases lining up with TRBD2. CDR1 and CDR2 (germline): SEHNR, FQNEAQ (reference sequence). CDR3 length: 19 residues. Trimming at V came to 3 bases and at J to 0 bases, leaving 12 bases not matched to a gene. CDR3 coding DNA: TGTGCCAGCAGCTTGGCGGGGGGCATCGCAGGCGCGAACACCGGGGAGCTGTTTTTT. Translating it yields CASSLAGGIAGANTGELFF.

V usage is TRBV6-5 and J usage is TRBJ1-2; weak D call: TRBD1 (5 bases). CDR1 and CDR2 from the germline V gene are MNHEY and SVGAGI. The CDR3 runs 12 residues. V lost 4 bases and J lost 8, with 11 bases in between. The CDR3 DNA is TGTGCCAGCAGTTGGGGAGGGGAAGGCTACACCTTC. Protein: CASSWGGEGYTF.

The V and J genes are TRBV7-6 and TRBJ2-7; perhaps TRBD2 as D (6 bases). This CDR3 region has 14 residues. Germline CDR1 and CDR2: SGHVS and FNYEAQ. V lost 0 bases and J lost 2, with 8 bases in between. CDR3 coding DNA: TGTGCCAGCAGCTTAGCGCGGGGACCCTACGAGCAGTACTTC. Residues: CASSLARGPYEQYF.

The chain joins TRBV30 to TRBJ2-1, with TRBD2 matching 7 bases. This CDR3 has 14 amino acids. Germline-derived CDR1 and CDR2 are GTSNPN and SVGIG (reference sequence). The V segment lost 4 bases and the J segment 5 bases; nucleotides outside the gene matches: 8. The CDR3 protein is CAWTAGLYDNEQFF. CDR3 nucleotide sequence: TGTGCCTGGACGGCGGGACTATACGACAATGAGCAGTTCTTC.

The chain employs TRBV5-4 and TRBJ1-1, with D tentatively TRBD1 (6 bases). Trimming removed 1 base at V and 3 bases at J, with 7 bases between. The germline gives CDR1 SGHNT, CDR2 YYREEE (reference sequence). CDR3 length equals 13 residues. The CDR3 loop reads CASSLNRDTEAFF. The CDR3 bases are TGTGCCAGCAGCTTGAACAGGGACACTGAAGCTTTCTTT.

The rearrangement links TRBV6-1 to TRBJ2-2; a weak D match, TRBD2 (5 bases). V was pared by 4 bases and J by 3 bases, with 12 bases between. This CDR3 comprises 15 residues. The germline V gene has CDR1 MNHNS and CDR2 SASEGT. The CDR3 bases are TGTGCCAGCAGTGTGACTAACTTTTACACCGGGGAGCTGTTTTTT. It yields the protein CASSVTNFYTGELFF.